This T cell receptor beta chain comes out of a study of shared clonotypes between healthy human individuals. In the original analysis: In the immunoSEQ data, sequences were junction-only and lacked quality scores, so filtering differed. Sequencing used immunoSEQ multiplex PCR; TCRdb keeps in-frame clones, though not all of them. The DNA gave D and trimming, while V, J and clone size come from that table. The profile shows over 950,000 clones, approximately 77% of them singletons. The CDR3 sequence is 13 residues long. Germline CDR1 and CDR2: SGHTA and FQGTGA. The authors divided CD4+ cells into CD45RA+ naive and CD45RA-negative memory subsets.

This receptor was taken from a man younger than 35 in good health. Some clones in this sample may be carry-over from other donors' samples. V usage is TRBV7-3 and J usage is TRBJ2-5, with 7 bases lining up with TRBD1. Gene TRBJ2-7 matches the end of the DNA better, so the J call may be wrong. Sample: memory CD4+ T cells from PBMCs. The subset: CD45RA-negative fraction. The CDR3 coding sequence is TGTGCCAGCAGCTCGGACAGGTCCTACGAGCAGTACTTC. Its protein is CASSSDRSYEQYF.